This T cell receptor (beta chain) was identified in a study of T cell responses to AZD1222 COVID-19 vaccine (dated by TCRdb to the early 2020s). The study in broad terms: AZD1222 recipients with second doses at about 4 weeks or about 12 weeks were pooled, because spike-specific TCR depth and breadth did not differ between schedules. TCR sequencing was performed for over 230 trial participants, of whom some 200 were given two doses of AZD1222 and some 25 were given two doses of MenACWY control vaccine. Enrollment into the trials was organized by age into subgroups of 18-55, 56-69 and 70-plus years, and those subgroups contained about 150, 27 and 61 TCR-sequenced participants, respectively. Findings and caveats that apply to the study as a whole: No day 14 peak-response samples were available, so repertoires were characterized only after the peak T cell response. Participants were mostly white British, with more females than males. The authors suggested clonal diversity may have been underestimated. Vaccine-associated CD4 TCRs spanned the whole spike protein, with dominant responses in regions 160-218 and 743-854. Epitopes outside the regions mutated in the B.1.351 and B.1.1.7 variants were reportedly recognized by nearly half of the unique spike-specific TCRs. The 56-69-year group was small, and its depth increase did not reach significance, likely because of low power. Conclusions about previously exposed vaccinees were limited because only six or seven AZD1222 recipients were SARS-CoV-2 seropositive at baseline. Spike-specific TCR breadth and depth rose significantly after two AZD1222 doses compared with day 0 and with MenACWY recipients.

The CDR3 regions of human TCRbeta chains were subjected to immunosequencing. Per the source publication's procedure: TCRs in the repertoires were compared against a reference library of SARS-CoV-2-specific TCRs that had been generated with the MIRA antigen-specificity platform. Breadth meant the fraction of unique TCRs that were SARS-CoV-2-associated, whereas depth meant the fraction of total T cells that were SARS-CoV-2-associated. Using the MIRA data, each spike-specific TCR was mapped to the spike region that the TCR reacts to and placed in a CD4 or CD8 class. Log10-transformed breadth and depth values were compared by one-way ANOVA with Sidak's multiple comparisons tests. TCRdb mirrors the immuneACCESS table, restricted to in-frame sequences. Some clones are absent from its copies; in checked studies, under half trace to an unresolved V gene, and the reason for the others is unknown. The V and J calls and clone size are taken from that table; D and trimming were inferred from the DNA. For this sample the table gives about 160,000 clones, of which about 91% were detected only once. About 4.2% of the sample is in the top ten clones.

The sample's time point label, in plain terms: baseline before first vaccination. The vaccinee samples were drawn from two UK trials, COV001 and COV002, one of which was a single-blind randomized controlled phase 2/3 trial testing AZD1222 (ChAdOx1 nCoV-19) in healthy adults. For TCRbeta chain sequencing, PBMC samples were collected from trial participants at day 0 and at day 28 after the second dose. CDR1 and CDR2 are drawn from the germline V gene: SGHNT, YENEEA. The CDR3 holds 14 amino acids from the cysteine to the phenylalanine. This entry keeps only the CDR3 DNA: 42 bases, framed from base 1. V is clipped by 8 bases and J by 1 base, and the sequence between their germline boundaries is 14 bases long. A note on this clone: Its antigen target is currently unknown. Base qualities are not provided; no much larger clone lies one nucleotide away.

The receptor was isolated from an adult in good health. The chain uses TRBV11-3 and TRBJ1-1, with TRBD1 perhaps the D gene, on 6 matching bases. The sequencing used peripheral blood, collected on day 0 of AZD1222 vaccination. The CDR3 reads CASESGHTNTEAFF. At the DNA level, the sequence is TGTGCCAGCGAATCGGGACACACGAACACTGAAGCTTTCTTT.